This paragraph covers one T cell receptor (beta chain) sequence. What it binds is not known. This record comes from a study of beta chain features in type 1 diabetes. For the study at large: Taken together, all samples contributed 90 million to 140 million examined sorted cells. Study-level points and caveats: Researchers could not determine here whether HLA type influences TCRB rearrangement. For type 1 diabetes patients, VDJ junctions showed fewer insertions and more deletions.

There are 15 residues in the CDR3. Germline V lookup: CDR1 SGHTA, CDR2 FQGNSA. V was clipped by 5 bases and J by 9 bases; unmatched bases: 7. Reverse transcription of all isolated RNA meant that expressed TCRB transcripts were sequenced. The data were produced by immunoSEQ multiplex PCR, yet TCRdb's version contains in-frame clones alone and is incomplete. Here the sample spans 150,000 or so clones, around 10% being singletons. The receptor was derived from a man younger than 35 in good health. The V gene is TRBV7-2, the J gene TRBJ2-1; TRBD2 aligns across 13 bases. The sample consisted of central memory CD4+ T cells from blood. The DNA of the CDR3 is TGTGCCAGCAGCCCTTCCGGACTAGCGGGAGTTGAGCAGTTCTTC. The encoded protein is CASSPSGLAGVEQFF.